The T cell receptor beta chain under discussion was sequenced for a study of CD8 T cells in Susac syndrome. About 0.45 to 1 ug RNA was reverse transcribed with random hexamers. TCRdb passed the immunoSEQ multiplex PCR reads through MiXCR, listing each CDR3 protein once. Here the sample spans about 250,000 distinct CDR3 sequences, roughly 95% being singletons. The multiple sclerosis controls were treatment-naive patients affected by stable or active relapsing-remitting disease. The CDR3 contains 14 residues. The ends lost 4 bases at V and 3 bases at J; junction bases unmatched: 5. Looked up from germline, CDR1 is SGHAT and CDR2 is FQNNGV.

The sequenced sample was CD4+ T cells from PBMCs. The gene calls are TRBV11-2 and TRBJ2-7; 8 bases match TRBD1. This receptor was identified in a human donor with multiple sclerosis. In nucleotides, the CDR3 is TGTGCCAGCAGCTCCGGGACAGGCAACTACGAGCAGTACGTC. Its translation: CASSSGTGNYEQYV.